The clone carrying this T cell receptor beta chain has at least ten counts. Its antigen is undetermined. These data come from a study of blood T cells in healthy people across ages. Study as a whole: With template switching, about one barcoded beta molecule was captured per two T cells. Regarding the study as a whole: The CMV status of each donor remained undetermined, and this could have confounded shifts in expanded clonotypes.

The second PCR ran about 6 to 12 cycles with a sample-barcoded 5' primer and J-beta primers. MiXCR, run by TCRdb on the 5' RACE reads, gives a single entry per CDR3 protein. This sample has around 790,000 distinct CDR3 sequences, with around 45% found just once. Looked up from germline, CDR1 is SEHNR and CDR2 is FQNEAQ (reference sequence). Trimming left V 4 bases short and J 4 bases short, with 13 bases between. This CDR3 is 14 amino acids long. Input material: blood. The TCR comes from a man aged 55 to 70 in good health. The rearrangement links TRBV7-9 to TRBJ1-2, with a tentative D call TRBD1 (5 bases). The CDR3 region has the DNA TGTGCCAGCAGCTCTGACAGCCTATCCTATGGCTACACCTTC. This sequence encodes CASSSDSLSYGYTF.